The clone carrying this TCR beta chain was seen a few times. Its specificity is unknown. The CDR3 contains 13 residues. The data originate from a study of T cells after yellow fever vaccination. Study as a whole: Low-cell-number fractions were prepared with SMART-Seq v4 Ultra Low Input.

Study-wide findings and caveats: From the bulk population, abundant clonotypes could contaminate and appear within FACS-sorted repertoires.

Making TCR cDNA involved 5'RACE template switching, which added UMIs and a universal primer site. TCRdb used MiXCR to reprocess the 5' RACE reads, holding one entry per CDR3 protein. This sample has some 350,000 distinct CDR3 sequences, with approximately 10% found just once. This clonotype originated in a man aged 18 to 30 who received the YFV17D yellow fever vaccine. This specimen consisted of PBMCs, obtained on the day of the first yellow fever vaccination. The chain combines TRBV21-1 with TRBJ1-2; the table's TRBD1 call for D was not verified on the DNA. TRBV21-1 is given as a pseudogene. The CDR3 DNA follows: TGTGCCAGCAGCAAAGAGGGACGCTATGGCTACACCTTC. It encodes CASSKEGRYGYTF.